The TCR beta chain described here comes from a study of OX40 agonist ivuxolimab in advanced cancers. At the level of the study: Patients' therapy was ivuxolimab, an antibody that acts as an agonist of OX40 (CD134). Patients in dose escalation had liver, melanoma, kidney or head and neck cancers.

This CDR3 is built from 17 residues. The ends lost 4 bases at V and 2 bases at J; junction bases unmatched: 7. Germline assignment: CDR1 SGHRS and CDR2 YFSETQ. Profiling relied on immunoSEQ multiplex PCR, and the TCRdb table lists in-frame clones only, not all of them. The sample includes about 27,000 clones, approximately 80% of them seen just once. This chain links TRBV5-1 with TRBJ2-3; 13 positions agree with TRBD2. The sequences come from CD4+ or CD8+ T cells sorted from blood, collected in a trial of the OX40 agonist ivuxolimab. The receptor comes from an adult with an advanced solid tumor such as melanoma, head and neck, liver or kidney cancer. CDR3 coding DNA: TGCGCCAGCAGCCCGCGACTAGCGGGGGGCTACACAGATACGCAGTATTTT. Translation gives CASSPRLAGGYTDTQYF.